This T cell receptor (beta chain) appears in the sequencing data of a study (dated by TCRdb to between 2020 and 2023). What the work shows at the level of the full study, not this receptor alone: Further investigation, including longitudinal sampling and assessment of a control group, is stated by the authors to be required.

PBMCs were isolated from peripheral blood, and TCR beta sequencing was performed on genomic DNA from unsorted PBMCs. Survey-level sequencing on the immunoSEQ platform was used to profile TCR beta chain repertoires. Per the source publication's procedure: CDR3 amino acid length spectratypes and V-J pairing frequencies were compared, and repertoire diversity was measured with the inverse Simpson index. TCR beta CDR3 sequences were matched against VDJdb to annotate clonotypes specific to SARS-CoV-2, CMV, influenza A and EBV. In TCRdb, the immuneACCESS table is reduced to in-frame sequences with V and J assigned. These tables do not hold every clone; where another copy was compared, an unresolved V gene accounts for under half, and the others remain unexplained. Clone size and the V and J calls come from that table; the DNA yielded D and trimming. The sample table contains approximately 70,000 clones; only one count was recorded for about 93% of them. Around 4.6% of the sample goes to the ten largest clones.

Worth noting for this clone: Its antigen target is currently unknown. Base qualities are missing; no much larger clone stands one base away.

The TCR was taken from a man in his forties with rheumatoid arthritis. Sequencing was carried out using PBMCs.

The CDR3 region reads CASSHTGAGANVLTF. The DNA reads TGTGCCAGCAGCCATACAGGGGCTGGGGCCAACGTCCTGACTTTC. The rearrangement combines TRBV5-5 with TRBJ2-6; 7 middle bases align to TRBD1. According to the germline V gene (reference sequence), CDR1 reads SGHKS and CDR2 reads YYEKEE. The CDR3 contains 15 residues, cysteine and phenylalanine counted. The kept DNA is CDR3 alone, 45 bases in frame from the first base. Compared with germline, V lacks 4 bases and J lacks 2 bases; bases without a gene match: 3.